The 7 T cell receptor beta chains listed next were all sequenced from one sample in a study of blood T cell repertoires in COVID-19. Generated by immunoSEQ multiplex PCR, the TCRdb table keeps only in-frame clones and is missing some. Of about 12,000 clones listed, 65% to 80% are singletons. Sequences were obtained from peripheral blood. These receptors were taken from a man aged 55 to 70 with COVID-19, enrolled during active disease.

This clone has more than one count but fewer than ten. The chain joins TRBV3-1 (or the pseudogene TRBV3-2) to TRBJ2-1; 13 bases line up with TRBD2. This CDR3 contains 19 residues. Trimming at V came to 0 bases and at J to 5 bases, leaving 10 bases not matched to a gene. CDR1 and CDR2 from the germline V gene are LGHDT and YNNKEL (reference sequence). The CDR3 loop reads CASSQELAGGQRGHNEQFF. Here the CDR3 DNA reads TGTGCCAGCAGCCAAGAACTAGCGGGAGGGCAACGGGGGCACAATGAGCAGTTCTTC.

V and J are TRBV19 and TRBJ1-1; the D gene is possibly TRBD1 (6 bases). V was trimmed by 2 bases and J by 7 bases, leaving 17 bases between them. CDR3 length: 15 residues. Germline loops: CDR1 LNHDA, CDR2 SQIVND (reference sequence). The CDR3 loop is CASSISWGQKVEAFF. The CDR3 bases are TGTGCCAGTAGTATATCATGGGGGCAGAAGGTTGAAGCTTTCTTT.

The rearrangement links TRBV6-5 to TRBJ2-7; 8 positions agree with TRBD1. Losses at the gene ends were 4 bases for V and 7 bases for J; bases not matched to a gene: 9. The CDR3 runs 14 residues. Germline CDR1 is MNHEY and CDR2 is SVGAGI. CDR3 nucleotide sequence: TGTGCCAGCAGTTCCATTAGGACAGGGCGGGAGCAGTACTTC. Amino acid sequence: CASSSIRTGREQYF.

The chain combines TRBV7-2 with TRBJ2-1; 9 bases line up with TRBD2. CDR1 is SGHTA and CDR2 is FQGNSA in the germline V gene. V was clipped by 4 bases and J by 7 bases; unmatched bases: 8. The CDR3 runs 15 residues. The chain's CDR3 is CASSYIAGVWNEQFF. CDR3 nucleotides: TGTGCCAGCAGCTACATAGCGGGAGTGTGGAATGAGCAGTTCTTC. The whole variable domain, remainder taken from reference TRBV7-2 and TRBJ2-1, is GAGVSQSPSNKVTEKGKDVELRCDPISGHTALYWYRQSLGQGLEFLIYFQGNSAPDKSGLPSDRFSAERTGGSVSTLTIQRTQQEDSAVYLCASSYIAGVWNEQFFGPGTRLTVL.

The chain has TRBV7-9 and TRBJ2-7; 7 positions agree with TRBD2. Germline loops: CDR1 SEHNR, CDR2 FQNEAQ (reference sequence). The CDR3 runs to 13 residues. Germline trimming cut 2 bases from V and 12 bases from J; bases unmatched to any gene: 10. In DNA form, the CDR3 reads TGTGCCAGCAGCTTAACCCCACAAGGGGAGGGGTACTTC. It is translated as CASSLTPQGEGYF.

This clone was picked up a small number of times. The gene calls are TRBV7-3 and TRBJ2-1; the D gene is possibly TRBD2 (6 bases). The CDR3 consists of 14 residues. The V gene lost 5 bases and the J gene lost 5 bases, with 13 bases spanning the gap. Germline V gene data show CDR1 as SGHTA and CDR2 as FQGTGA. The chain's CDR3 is CASSPSGPNNEQFF. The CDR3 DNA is TGTGCCAGCAGCCCAAGCGGGCCGAACAATGAGCAGTTCTTC.

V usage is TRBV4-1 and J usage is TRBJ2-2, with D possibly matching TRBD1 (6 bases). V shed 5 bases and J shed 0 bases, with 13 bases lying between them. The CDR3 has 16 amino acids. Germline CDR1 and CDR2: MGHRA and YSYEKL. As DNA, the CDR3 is TGCGCCAGCAGCAACCGGGACACCGCGAACACCGGGGAGCTGTTTTTT. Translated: CASSNRDTANTGELFF.